Following are 21 T cell receptor beta chains from one sample sequenced in a study of T-cell memory formation after mild COVID-19. TCRdb ran MiXCR on the 5' RACE reads and lists one entry per CDR3 protein. The sample contains 500,000 to 600,000 distinct CDR3 sequences, about a sixth of which appear only once. Sequencing was carried out using PBMCs or a T cell subset sorted from them (not recorded which). The receptor source for this set is an adult woman who had mild COVID-19 (a few samples of this study predate the infection). Cell type and time point are not known.

This chain uses TRBV6-5 with TRBJ2-5, with D possibly being TRBD1 (5 bases). Germline V lookup: CDR1 MNHEY, CDR2 SVGAGI. This CDR3 contains 14 residues. Trimming shortened V by 1 base and J by 1 base, and 7 bases separated the two germline ends. CDR3 nucleotide sequence: TGTGCCAGCAGTTACTGGACAACCCAAGAGACCCAGTACTTC. Protein product: CASSYWTTQETQYF.

J is TRBJ1-2 and V is TRBV29-1, with 8 bases aligning to TRBD1. V gave up 3 bases and J gave up 6 bases; unmatched junction bases: 9. The germline V gene encodes CDR1 SQVTM and CDR2 ANQGSEA. CDR3 length: 14 residues. CDR3 region: CSVDSDRGLHGYTF. DNA for the CDR3: TGCAGCGTTGATTCAGACAGGGGTCTTCATGGCTACACCTTC.

The genes are TRBV15 and TRBJ1-3, with a possible D match to TRBD1 (6 bases). The CDR3 runs 14 residues. Per germline, CDR1 LNHNV and CDR2 YYDKDF (reference sequence). The germline V and J ends were trimmed by 4 bases and 4 bases, with 11 bases remaining between them. The CDR3 coding sequence is TGTGCCACCAGCACAGGACAGCCAGGAAACACCATATATTTT. This translates into CATSTGQPGNTIYF.

The rearrangement joins TRBV27 to TRBJ2-5; the match to TRBD2 covers 14 bases. Trimming took 5 bases from V and 3 from J; bases not matched to a gene: 2. From germline, CDR1 is MNHEY and CDR2 SMNVEV (reference sequence). The CDR3 length is 15 residues. The CDR3 DNA follows: TGTGCCAGCAGTATGGGACTAGCGGGAGAAGAGACCCAGTACTTC. Protein product: CASSMGLAGEETQYF.

The rearrangement links TRBV7-8 to TRBJ2-7; 13 bases are shared with TRBD2. V trimming: 3 bases; J trimming: 5 bases; junction bases outside the gene matches: 7. The germline CDR1 and CDR2 sequences are SGHVS and FQNEAQ. The CDR3 spans 16 residues. The CDR3 coding sequence is TGTGCCAGCAGCTTCCGACTAGCGGGAGGTAGCGACGAGCAGTACTTC. This encodes CASSFRLAGGSDEQYF.

V and J are TRBV11-3 and TRBJ2-3; D is possibly TRBD1 or TRBD2 (6 bases each). Germline CDR1 reads SGHNT; CDR2 reads YENEEA. V lost 5 bases and J 6 bases, leaving 15 bases between the germline ends. The CDR3 length is 14 residues. The CDR3 protein is CASSLRGREDTQYF. Here the CDR3 DNA reads TGTGCCAGCAGCCTTCGGGGGCGCGAGGATACGCAGTATTTT. Combining the CDR3 with reference TRBV11-3 and TRBJ2-3 gives the whole variable domain EAGVVQSPRYKIIEKKQPVAFWCNPISGHNTLYWYLQNLGQGPELLIRYENEEAVDDSQLPKDRFSAERLKGVDSTLKIQPAELGDSAVYLCASSLRGREDTQYFGPGTRLTVL.

CDR3: CRATRPGANVLTF. The CDR3 nucleotides read TGCAGGGCCACCCGACCTGGGGCCAACGTCCTGACTTTC. This sequence joins TRBV20-1 and TRBJ2-6; D call uncertain. The CDR3 extends over 13 amino acids. The germline V gene encodes CDR1 DFQATT and CDR2 SNEGSKA (reference sequence).

This clonotype was counted only a few times. The chain combines TRBV4-3 with TRBJ2-5, with 11 bases matching TRBD2. CDR1 and CDR2 from the germline V gene are LGHNA and YSLEER. Trimming removed 3 bases from V and 2 bases from J; junction bases left unmatched: 8. The CDR3 covers 17 residues. CDR3: CASSQREGLAGQETQYF. CDR3 in DNA: TGCGCCAGCAGCCAGCGTGAAGGACTAGCGGGTCAAGAGACCCAGTACTTC.

This clonotype was seen a handful of times. The chain carries TRBV6-2 or TRBV6-3 and TRBJ2-7; 8 bases are shared with TRBD2. CDR1 and CDR2 (germline): MNHEY, SVGEGT. With 4 bases clipped from V and 4 bases from J, the junction kept 6 bases outside the gene matches. This CDR3 is built from 14 residues. The CDR3 region is CASSFGTRVYEQYF. Written as DNA, the CDR3 is TGTGCCAGCAGTTTTGGGACTAGGGTTTACGAGCAGTACTTC.

This rearrangement joins TRBV12-3 or TRBV12-4 to TRBJ1-4; the D is unclear. Trimming shortened V by 0 bases and J by 7 bases, and 12 bases separated the two germline ends. The CDR3 is 15 amino acids. The DNA for the CDR3 is TGTGCCAGCAGTTTAGCGCTCCAAAGGGTTGAAAAACTGTTTTTT. As protein: CASSLALQRVEKLFF.

This clonotype appeared a few times. The chain couples TRBV18 to TRBJ2-3; 8 bases match TRBD2. This CDR3 has 16 residues. V was pared by 0 bases and J by 6 bases, with 8 bases of the junction left unmatched. Looked up from germline, CDR1 is KGHSH and CDR2 is LQKENI. The CDR3 is CASSPPVGTSRDTQYF. In DNA, the CDR3 is TGTGCCAGCTCACCACCCGTCGGGACTAGTAGGGATACGCAGTATTTT.

This clonotype was seen at least ten times. The chain carries TRBV6-5 and TRBJ2-1; TRBD2 matches at 12 bases. The CDR3 covers 15 residues. Losses at the gene ends were 6 bases for V and 9 bases for J; bases not matched to a gene: 9. Germline V gene sequence: CDR1 MNHEY, CDR2 SVGAGI. CDR3 protein: CASSSRLAGVGEQFF. CDR3 sequence (DNA): TGTGCCAGCAGCTCCAGACTAGCGGGAGTGGGTGAGCAGTTCTTC.

The table lists this clonotype with a few counts. The chain carries TRBV5-1 and TRBJ2-5, with 12 positions matching TRBD2. Germline CDR1 SGHRS, CDR2 YFSETQ. This CDR3 has 15 residues. V gave up 8 bases and J gave up 4 bases; unmatched junction bases: 9. In DNA, the CDR3 is TGCGCCAGTCATGCTAGCGGGGGGGACTCAGAGACCCAGTACTTC. It yields the protein CASHASGGDSETQYF.

The chain links TRBV20-1 to TRBJ1-1; D is perhaps TRBD1 (6 bases). Looked up from germline, CDR1 is DFQATT and CDR2 is SNEGSKA (reference sequence). The CDR3 is 15 amino acids. The germline V and J ends were trimmed by 3 bases and 2 bases, with 16 bases remaining between them. The CDR3 nucleotides are TGCAGTGCTAGGTTAGGCGGACAGTTAAACACTGAAGCTTTCTTT. The encoded protein is CSARLGGQLNTEAFF.

The chain joins TRBV24-1 to TRBJ2-7; the D is unclear. In germline, CDR1 is KGHDR, CDR2 SFDVKD. V gave up 7 bases and J gave up 2 bases, with 11 bases separating them. CDR3 length equals 13 residues. The DNA for the CDR3 is TGTGCCACCAGGGACGGTGCTACCTACGAGCAGTACTTC. This translates into CATRDGATYEQYF.

This clonotype was picked up a small number of times. The V and J genes are TRBV3-1 and TRBJ1-1, with D tentatively TRBD1 (5 bases). The CDR3 has 12 amino acids. V shed 2 bases and J shed 12 bases, with 13 bases lying between them. CDR1 and CDR2 from the germline V gene are LGHDT and YNNKEL (reference sequence). The CDR3 region is CASSQRLGEPFF. CDR3 DNA: TGTGCCAGCAGCCAACGTCTGGGGGAACCTTTCTTT.

The chain carries TRBV29-1 and TRBJ2-3; D might be TRBD1 (7 bases). Trimming cost V 6 bases and J 6 bases, with 13 bases left between them. Germline V gene sequence: CDR1 SQVTM, CDR2 ANQGSEA. This CDR3 region has 12 residues. This CDR3 is CSVGRGADTQYF. In nucleotides, the CDR3 is TGCAGCGTGGGCAGGGGGGCGGATACGCAGTATTTT.

DNA for the CDR3: TGTGCCAGCAGCTTAGTCGGCGGGAGGTACGAGCAGTACTTC. It specifies CASSLVGGRYEQYF. The chain carries TRBV7-9 and TRBJ2-7, with 8 bases fitting TRBD2. The CDR3 loop spans 14 amino acids. Looked up from germline, CDR1 is SEHNR and CDR2 is FQNEAQ (reference sequence). V gave up 1 base and J gave up 4 bases; unmatched junction bases: 3.

This clonotype was counted between two and nine times. CDR3 loop: CASSIPGNYGYTF. CDR3 DNA: TGTGCCAGCAGTATTCCGGGCAACTATGGCTACACCTTC. The chain uses TRBV6-6 and TRBJ1-2, with no clear D. CDR1 is MNHNY and CDR2 is SVGAGI in the germline V gene (reference sequence). Trimming took 5 bases from V and 2 from J, leaving 9 bases between them. The CDR3 totals 13 residues.

There are many counts of this clonotype. The J gene is TRBJ2-1, the V gene TRBV20-1, with 10 bases aligning to TRBD2. The CDR3 runs to 17 residues. Trimming cost V 3 bases and J 7 bases; bases outside gene matches: 15. CDR1 DFQATT and CDR2 SNEGSKA come from the germline V gene (reference sequence). CDR3 bases: TGCAGTGCTAGGAAATTAGCGGGGGGTACCCTTAGTAATGAGCAGTTCTTC. Protein sequence: CSARKLAGGTLSNEQFF.

This clonotype appeared many times. The V and J genes are TRBV7-2 and TRBJ2-3; D is perhaps TRBD2 (6 bases). The CDR3 is 14 amino acids. Germline CDR1 and CDR2: SGHTA and FQGNSA. The germline V and J ends were trimmed by 0 bases and 3 bases, with 7 bases remaining between them. In DNA form, the CDR3 reads TGTGCCAGCAGCTTAGCCGGGACTACAGATACGCAGTATTTT. This codes for CASSLAGTTDTQYF.